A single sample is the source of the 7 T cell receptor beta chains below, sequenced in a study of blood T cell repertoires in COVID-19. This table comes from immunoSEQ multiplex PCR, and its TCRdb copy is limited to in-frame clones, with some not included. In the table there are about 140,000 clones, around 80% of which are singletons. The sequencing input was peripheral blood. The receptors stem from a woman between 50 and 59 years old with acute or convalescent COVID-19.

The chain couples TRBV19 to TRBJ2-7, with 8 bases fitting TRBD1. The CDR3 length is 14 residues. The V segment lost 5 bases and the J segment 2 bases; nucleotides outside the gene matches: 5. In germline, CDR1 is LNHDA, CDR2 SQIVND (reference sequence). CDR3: CASSSGTGTYEQYF. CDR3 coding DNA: TGTGCCAGTAGTTCCGGGACAGGAACCTACGAGCAGTACTTC.

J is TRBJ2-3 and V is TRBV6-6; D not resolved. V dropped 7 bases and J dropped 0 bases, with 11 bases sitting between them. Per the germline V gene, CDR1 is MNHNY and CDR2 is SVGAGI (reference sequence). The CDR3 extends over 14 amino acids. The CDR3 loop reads CASKVTVSTDTQYF. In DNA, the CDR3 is TGTGCCAGCAAGGTTACAGTTAGCACAGATACGCAGTATTTT.

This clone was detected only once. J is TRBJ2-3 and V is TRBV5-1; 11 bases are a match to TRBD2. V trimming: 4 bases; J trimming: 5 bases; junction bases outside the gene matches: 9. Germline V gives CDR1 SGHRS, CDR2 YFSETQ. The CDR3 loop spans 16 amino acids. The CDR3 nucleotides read TGCGCCAGCAGCCCGCCGGGACTAGCGGTGAGAGATACGCAGTATTTT. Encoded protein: CASSPPGLAVRDTQYF.

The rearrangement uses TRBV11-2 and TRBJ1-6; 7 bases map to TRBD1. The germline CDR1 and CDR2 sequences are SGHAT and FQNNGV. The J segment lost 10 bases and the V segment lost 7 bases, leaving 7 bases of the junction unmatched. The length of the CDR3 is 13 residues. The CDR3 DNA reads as TGTGCCAGCACGGAGGGGGCAAGCTCACCCCTCCACTTT. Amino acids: CASTEGASSPLHF.

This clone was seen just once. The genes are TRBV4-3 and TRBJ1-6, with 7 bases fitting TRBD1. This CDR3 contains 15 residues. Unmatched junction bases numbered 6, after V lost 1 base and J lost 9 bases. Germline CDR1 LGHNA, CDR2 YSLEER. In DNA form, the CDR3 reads TGCGCCAGCAGCCAAGTGAAGGGGGCGGTTTCACCCCTCCACTTT. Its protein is CASSQVKGAVSPLHF.

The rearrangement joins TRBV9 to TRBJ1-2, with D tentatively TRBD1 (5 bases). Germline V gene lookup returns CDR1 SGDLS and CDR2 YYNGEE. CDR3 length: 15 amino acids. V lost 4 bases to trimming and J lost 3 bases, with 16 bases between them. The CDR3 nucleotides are TGTGCCAGCAGCCCCGGGGGTCCTTTGGACTATGGCTACACCTTC. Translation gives CASSPGGPLDYGYTF.

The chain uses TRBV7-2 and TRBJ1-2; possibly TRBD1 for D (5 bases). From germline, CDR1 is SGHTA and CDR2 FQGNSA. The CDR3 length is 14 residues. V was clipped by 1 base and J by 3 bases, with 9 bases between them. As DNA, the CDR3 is TGTGCCAGCAGCTTAGGGACACCTGACTATGGCTACACCTTC. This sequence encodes CASSLGTPDYGYTF. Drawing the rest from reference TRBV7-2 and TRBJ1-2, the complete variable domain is GAGVSQSPSNKVTEKGKDVELRCDPISGHTALYWYRQSLGQGLEFLIYFQGNSAPDKSGLPSDRFSAERTGGSVSTLTIQRTQQEDSAVYLCASSLGTPDYGYTFGSGTRLTVV.